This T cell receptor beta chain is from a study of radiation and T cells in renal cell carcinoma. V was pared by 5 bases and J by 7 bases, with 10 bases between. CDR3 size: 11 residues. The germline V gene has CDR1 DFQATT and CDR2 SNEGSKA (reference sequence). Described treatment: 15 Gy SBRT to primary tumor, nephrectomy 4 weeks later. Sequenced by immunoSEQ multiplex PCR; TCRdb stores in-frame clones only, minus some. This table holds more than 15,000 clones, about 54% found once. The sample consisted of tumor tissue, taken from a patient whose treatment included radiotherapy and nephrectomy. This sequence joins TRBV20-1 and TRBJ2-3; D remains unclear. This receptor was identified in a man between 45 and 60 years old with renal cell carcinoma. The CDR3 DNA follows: TGCAGTGCTGCCCACACTCATACGCAGTATTTT. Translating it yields CSAAHTHTQYF.